The 7 T cell receptor beta chains in this list originate from one sample, sequenced in a study of CXCR3-negative and CXCR3-positive naive CD8 T cells. Whole-study findings and limits: More hydrophobic TRB CDR3s were found in CXCR3-positive naive cells than in CXCR3-negative naive cells.

The antigens these receptors bind are not known. cDNA libraries for TRB were generated by 5' RACE incorporating UMI labels. Using the 5' RACE reads, TCRdb records one entry per CDR3 protein without DNA. This sample lists under 75,000 distinct CDR3 sequences; its ten largest clones have approximately 0.76%. Specimen: naive CXCR3+ CD8+ T cells from blood. Described subset: CD45RO-CCR7+CD27+CD95- naive CD8+ T cells expressing CXCR3 (TNR3+). The receptor set was obtained from a human donor in good health. Some clones in this sample may be carry-over from other donors' samples.

The chain combines TRBV7-6 with TRBJ2-5. Germline lookup yields CDR1 SGHVS and CDR2 FNYEAQ. CDR3 length: 13 residues. The CDR3 here is CASSFNLRETQYF.

The chain is built from TRBV14 and TRBJ2-3. Per the germline V gene, CDR1 is SGHDN and CDR2 is FVKESK. CDR3 size: 17 residues. CDR3 loop: CASSQDDASLSTDTQYF.

The J gene is TRBJ2-7, the V gene TRBV3-1. This CDR3 is built from 15 residues. Germline CDR1 LGHDT, CDR2 YNNKEL (reference sequence). The CDR3 loop is CASSQRPSSLYEQYF.

The chain is built from TRBV3-1 and TRBJ2-7. CDR3 size: 13 residues. Germline assignment: CDR1 LGHDT and CDR2 YNNKEL (reference sequence). The CDR3 sequence is CASSQDPSYEQYF.

The rearrangement uses TRBV3-1 and TRBJ2-1; no DNA is available, so the TRBD2 call from TCRdb remains unchecked. This CDR3 contains 14 residues. CDR1 and CDR2 (germline): LGHDT, YNNKEL (reference sequence). The CDR3 sequence: CASSQGGGAREQFF.

The rearrangement links TRBV19 to TRBJ2-5; TCRdb indicates TRBD1, and absent DNA this call remains unverified. The CDR3 contains 13 residues. In germline, CDR1 is LNHDA, CDR2 SQIVND (reference sequence). The CDR3 sequence: CASSIASTGAQYF. The whole variable domain, filled in from reference TRBV19 and TRBJ2-5, reads DGGITQSPKYLFRKEGQNVTLSCEQNLNHDAMYWYRQDPGQGLRLIYYSQIVNDFQKGDIAEGYSVSREKKESFPLTVTSAQKNPTAFYLCASSIASTGAQYFGPGTRLLVL.

The rearrangement uses TRBV7-3 and TRBJ2-7; TCRdb calls TRBD1, which cannot be checked without DNA. Germline values: CDR1 SGHTA, CDR2 FQGTGA. CDR3 length: 14 residues. The CDR3 spells CASSGGGPTYEQYF.